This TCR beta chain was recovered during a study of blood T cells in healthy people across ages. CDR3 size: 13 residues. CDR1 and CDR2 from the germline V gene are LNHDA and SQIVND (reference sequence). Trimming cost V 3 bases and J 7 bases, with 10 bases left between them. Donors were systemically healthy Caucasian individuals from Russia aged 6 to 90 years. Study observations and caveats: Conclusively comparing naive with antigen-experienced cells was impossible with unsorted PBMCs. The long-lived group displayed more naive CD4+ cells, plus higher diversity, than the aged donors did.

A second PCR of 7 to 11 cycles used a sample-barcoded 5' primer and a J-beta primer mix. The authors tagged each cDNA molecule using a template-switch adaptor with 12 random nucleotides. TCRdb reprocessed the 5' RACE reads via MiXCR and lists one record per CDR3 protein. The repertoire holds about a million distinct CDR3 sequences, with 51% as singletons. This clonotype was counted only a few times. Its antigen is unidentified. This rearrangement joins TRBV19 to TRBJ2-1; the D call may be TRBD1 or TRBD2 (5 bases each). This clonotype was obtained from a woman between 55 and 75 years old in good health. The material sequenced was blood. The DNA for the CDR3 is TGTGCCAGTAGTATCTCTTGGGGGAATGAGCAGTTCTTC. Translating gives CASSISWGNEQFF.